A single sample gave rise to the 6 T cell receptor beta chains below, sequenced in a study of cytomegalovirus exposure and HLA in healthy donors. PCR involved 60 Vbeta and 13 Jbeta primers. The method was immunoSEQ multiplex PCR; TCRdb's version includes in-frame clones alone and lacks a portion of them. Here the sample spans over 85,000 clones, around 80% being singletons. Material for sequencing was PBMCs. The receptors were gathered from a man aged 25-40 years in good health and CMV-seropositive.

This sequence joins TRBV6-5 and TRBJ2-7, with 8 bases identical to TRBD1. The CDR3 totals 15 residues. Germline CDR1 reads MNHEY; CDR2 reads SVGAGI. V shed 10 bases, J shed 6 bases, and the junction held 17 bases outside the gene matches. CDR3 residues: CATSRTGQGISEQYF. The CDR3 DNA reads TGTGCCACTTCCCGCACCGGACAGGGCATAAGCGAGCAGTACTTC.

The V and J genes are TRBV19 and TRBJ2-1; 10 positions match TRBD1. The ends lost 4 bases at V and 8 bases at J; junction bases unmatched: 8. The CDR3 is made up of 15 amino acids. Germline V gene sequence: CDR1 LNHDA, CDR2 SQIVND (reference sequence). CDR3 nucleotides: TGTGCCAGTAGTAACCGAGCTGACAGGGGGCATGAGCAGTTCTTC. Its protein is CASSNRADRGHEQFF.

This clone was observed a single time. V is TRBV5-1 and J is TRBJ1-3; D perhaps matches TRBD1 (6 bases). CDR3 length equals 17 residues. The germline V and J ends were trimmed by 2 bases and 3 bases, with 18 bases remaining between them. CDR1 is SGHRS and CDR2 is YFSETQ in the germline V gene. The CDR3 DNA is TGCGCCAGCAGCTTATGGGCAGGGGCTGAGGATGGAAACACCATATATTTT. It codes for CASSLWAGAEDGNTIYF.

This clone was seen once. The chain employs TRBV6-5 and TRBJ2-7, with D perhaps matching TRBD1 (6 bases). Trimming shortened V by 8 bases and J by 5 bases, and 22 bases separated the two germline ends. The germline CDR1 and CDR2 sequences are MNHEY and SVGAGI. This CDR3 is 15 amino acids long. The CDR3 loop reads CASWETGRAKHEQYF. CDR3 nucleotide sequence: TGTGCCAGCTGGGAGACAGGAAGGGCGAAGCACGAGCAGTACTTC.

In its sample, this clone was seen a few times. The CDR3 bases are TGCGCCAGCAGCCTTGACAGAGACCCAACTAATGAAAAACTGTTTTTT. Encoded protein: CASSLDRDPTNEKLFF. This sequence joins TRBV4-1 and TRBJ1-4, with D perhaps matching TRBD1 (5 bases). The ends were cut back, 4 bases at V and 0 bases at J, with 12 bases in the middle. Per the germline V gene, CDR1 is MGHRA and CDR2 is YSYEKL. The CDR3 runs to 16 residues.

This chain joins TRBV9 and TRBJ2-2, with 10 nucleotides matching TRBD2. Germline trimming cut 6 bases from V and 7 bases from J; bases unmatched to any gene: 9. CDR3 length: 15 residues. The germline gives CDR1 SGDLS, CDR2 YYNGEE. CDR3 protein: CASKEAGGLDGELFF. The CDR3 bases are TGTGCCAGCAAGGAAGCGGGGGGGCTTGACGGGGAGCTGTTTTTT.